These T cell receptor beta chains were read from a single sample in a study of PD-L1 blockade in urothelial cancer. Data came from immunoSEQ multiplex PCR; TCRdb stores just in-frame clones and leaves some out. This table holds about 30,000 clones, roughly nine tenths found once. The sample consisted of PBMCs, taken around atezolizumab (anti-PD-L1) treatment. These receptors were obtained from a man aged 80 or over with urothelial cancer. Each CDR3 is given with its conserved first and last residue. Fields, in order: V gene, J gene, clone size, D gene, CDR3 protein, CDR3 DNA. D genes are given only for firm matches. Rows may omit the clone size; those that give it use once, few, many or a size class.

TRBV5-1	TRBJ1-1	-	-	CASSALTGHKNTEAFF	TGCGCCAGCAGCGCCCTTACGGGACACAAGAACACTGAAGCTTTCTTT
TRBV5-5	TRBJ2-5	-	TRBD2	CASSPLAGGQETQYF	TGTGCCAGCAGCCCCCTAGCGGGAGGACAAGAGACCCAGTACTTC
TRBV27	TRBJ2-3	-	TRBD2	CASSAGTSGPHTQYF	TGTGCCAGCAGTGCCGGGACTAGCGGCCCTCATACGCAGTATTTT
TRBV27	TRBJ2-1	-	-	CASSFALSSYNEQFF	TGTGCCAGCAGTTTTGCTCTAAGTTCCTACAATGAGCAGTTCTTC
TRBV19	TRBJ2-1	once	TRBD1	CASNQKGGTDDEQFF	TGTGCCAGTAACCAGAAAGGTGGGACAGACGATGAGCAGTTCTTC
TRBV7-2	TRBJ2-5	-	-	CASSLQGSQETQYF	TGTGCCAGCAGCTTGCAGGGCTCGCAAGAGACCCAGTACTTC
TRBV6-5	TRBJ2-7	few	-	CASSAPATYEQYF	TGTGCCAGCAGTGCGCCCGCTACCTACGAGCAGTACTTC
TRBV10-3	TRBJ2-1	once	-	CAIRTAGTGEQFF	TGTGCCATCAGGACAGCCGGGACTGGTGAGCAGTTCTTC
TRBV5-4	TRBJ2-7	-	TRBD2	CASSPTLAASSYEQYF	TGTGCCAGCAGCCCGACTCTAGCGGCTAGCTCCTACGAGCAGTACTTC
TRBV28	TRBJ2-3	-	-	CASISSYTDTQYF	TGTGCCAGTATTTCTTCGTACACAGATACGCAGTATTTT
TRBV30	TRBJ2-7	-	-	CAWRPGSSYEQYF	TGTGCCTGGCGTCCGGGGTCCTCCTACGAGCAGTACTTC
TRBV7-2	TRBJ2-3	-	TRBD2	CASSFSLAGGTDTQYF	TGTGCCAGCAGCTTCTCGCTAGCGGGGGGCACAGATACGCAGTATTTT
TRBV7-9	TRBJ1-1	-	-	CASSLKALNTEAFF	TGTGCCAGCAGCTTAAAAGCGCTGAACACTGAAGCTTTCTTT
TRBV29-1	TRBJ2-3	-	TRBD2	CSVETPSGNTDTQYF	TGCAGCGTTGAAACGCCTAGCGGCAACACAGATACGCAGTATTTT
TRBV18	TRBJ1-2	-	-	CASSSRLDGYYGYTF	TGTGCCAGCTCATCGAGGCTAGACGGATACTATGGCTACACCTTC
TRBV4-3	TRBJ2-1	-	TRBD2	CASSHFSGNAYNEQFF	TGCGCCAGCAGCCACTTTAGCGGGAACGCCTACAATGAGCAGTTCTTC
TRBV30	TRBJ1-3	once	-	CAWSLAVGNTIYF	TGTGCCTGGAGTCTGGCAGTCGGAAACACCATATATTTT
TRBV5-5	TRBJ2-7	-	-	CASSLISGLSSYEQYF	TGTGCCAGCAGCTTGATTAGCGGCCTAAGCTCCTACGAGCAGTACTTC
TRBV10-3	TRBJ2-7	-	TRBD1	CAISPGTGVYEQYF	TGTGCCATCAGCCCCGGGACAGGGGTCTACGAGCAGTACTTC
TRBV5-4	TRBJ2-1	-	TRBD2	CASSGTSGIYNEQFF	TGTGCCAGCAGCGGAACTAGCGGAATCTACAATGAGCAGTTCTTC
TRBV28	TRBJ1-2	once	TRBD1	CASSVGTGDGYTF	TGTGCCAGCAGCGTCGGGACAGGGGATGGCTACACCTTC
TRBV11-2	TRBJ2-1	-	TRBD2	CALGTSGGRRSNEQFF	TGTGCCCTGGGGACTAGCGGGGGTAGGCGGAGCAATGAGCAGTTCTTC
TRBV2	TRBJ1-2	once	TRBD1	CASRTQGADYGYTF	TGTGCCAGCAGGACACAGGGGGCGGACTATGGCTACACCTTC
TRBV30	TRBJ2-2	-	TRBD1	CAWSVAGTAVGELFF	TGTGCCTGGAGTGTAGCCGGGACAGCCGTGGGGGAGCTGTTTTTT
TRBV5-1	TRBJ1-1	-	-	CASSLMAANTEAFF	TGCGCCAGCAGCTTGATGGCGGCGAACACTGAAGCTTTCTTT
TRBV5-4	TRBJ1-2	-	-	CASSFQGLGYGYTF	TGTGCCAGCAGCTTCCAGGGCCTCGGCTATGGCTACACCTTC
TRBV5-6	TRBJ2-3	-	TRBD1	CASSLEGGASDTQYF	TGTGCCAGCAGCTTGGAAGGGGGCGCGTCAGATACGCAGTATTTT
TRBV2	TRBJ2-1	-	TRBD2	CASSVSGNREQFF	TGTGCCAGCAGTGTTAGCGGGAACCGCGAGCAGTTCTTC
TRBV5-4	TRBJ2-7	-	-	CASSLTGAAYYEQYF	TGTGCCAGCAGCTTGACTGGGGCAGCATACTACGAGCAGTACTTC
TRBV5-1	TRBJ1-2	-	-	CASSLGPVTNYGYTF	TGCGCCAGCAGCTTGGGGCCAGTAACTAACTATGGCTACACCTTC
TRBV30	TRBJ2-1	-	-	CAWSPGMYNEQFF	TGTGCCTGGAGCCCCGGGATGTACAATGAGCAGTTCTTC
TRBV2	TRBJ1-1	-	-	CASREGWNTEAFF	TGTGCCAGCAGGGAGGGGTGGAACACTGAAGCTTTCTTT
TRBV9	TRBJ2-1	-	TRBD1	CASSVRQGVAEQFF	TGTGCCAGCAGCGTACGACAGGGGGTGGCTGAGCAGTTCTTC
TRBV7-9	TRBJ2-2	-	TRBD1	CASILAGTGDTGELFF	TGTGCCAGCATCCTTGCCGGGACAGGGGACACCGGGGAGCTGTTTTTT
TRBV10-2	TRBJ1-5	-	-	CASTLTGTQPQHF	TGCGCCAGCACCCTAACAGGGACCCAGCCCCAGCATTTT
TRBV6-1	TRBJ2-2	-	TRBD1	CASSEGRQGPNTGELFF	TGTGCCAGCAGTGAAGGCCGACAGGGCCCGAACACCGGGGAGCTGTTTTTT
TRBV5-1	TRBJ2-7	once	-	CASSLSSGGTSYEQYF	TGCGCCAGCAGCTTGAGTTCGGGGGGCACCTCCTACGAGCAGTACTTC
TRBV2	TRBJ2-3	-	-	CASSRLTSGTDTQYF	TGTGCCAGCAGCCGCCTGACATCAGGCACAGATACGCAGTATTTT
TRBV5-4	TRBJ2-1	-	TRBD2	CASSLAGGLGNEQFF	TGTGCCAGCAGCTTAGCGGGAGGGCTTGGAAATGAGCAGTTCTTC
TRBV19	TRBJ2-1	-	TRBD1	CASRSPSAQGEYNEQFF	TGTGCCAGTAGATCCCCCAGCGCGCAGGGGGAATACAATGAGCAGTTCTTC
TRBV27	TRBJ1-1	-	-	CASSSLTVMNTEAFF	TGTGCCAGCAGTTCCCTAACAGTAATGAACACTGAAGCTTTCTTT
TRBV12-5	TRBJ2-3	-	-	CASGLTHTDTQYF	TGTGCTAGTGGTTTGACTCACACAGATACGCAGTATTTT
TRBV7-9	TRBJ1-2	-	-	CASSPSHTDNYGYTF	TGTGCCAGCAGCCCGTCTCACACAGATAACTATGGCTACACCTTC
TRBV5-3	TRBJ2-7	-	-	CARSLGQTAYEQYF	TGTGCCAGAAGCCTCGGACAGACCGCCTACGAGCAGTACTTC
TRBV19	TRBJ1-1	once	-	CASSMSGIYTEAFF	TGTGCCAGTAGTATGTCAGGGATATACACTGAAGCTTTCTTT